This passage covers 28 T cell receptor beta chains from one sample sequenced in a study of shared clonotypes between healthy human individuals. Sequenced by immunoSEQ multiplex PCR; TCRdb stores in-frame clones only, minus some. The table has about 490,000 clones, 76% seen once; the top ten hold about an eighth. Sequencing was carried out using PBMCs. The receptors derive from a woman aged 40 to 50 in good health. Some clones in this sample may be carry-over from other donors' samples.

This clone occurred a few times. This CDR3 reads CASSLTGEPGGGYEQYF. The CDR3 nucleotides are TGTGCCAGCAGCTTAACCGGGGAGCCGGGAGGGGGCTACGAGCAGTACTTC. The genes are TRBV7-8 and TRBJ2-7, with 8 nucleotides matching TRBD2. CDR1 and CDR2 (germline): SGHVS, FQNEAQ. There are 17 residues in the CDR3. V lost 2 bases, J lost 3 bases, and 12 bases stayed unmatched.

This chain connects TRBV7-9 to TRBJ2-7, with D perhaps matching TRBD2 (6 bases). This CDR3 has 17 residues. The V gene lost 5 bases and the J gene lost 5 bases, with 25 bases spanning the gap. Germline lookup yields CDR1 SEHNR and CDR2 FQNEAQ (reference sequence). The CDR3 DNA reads TGTGCCAGCAGCCCCAGCCGCCAAGCGGGTTCTTTGGACGAGCAGTACTTC. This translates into CASSPSRQAGSLDEQYF.

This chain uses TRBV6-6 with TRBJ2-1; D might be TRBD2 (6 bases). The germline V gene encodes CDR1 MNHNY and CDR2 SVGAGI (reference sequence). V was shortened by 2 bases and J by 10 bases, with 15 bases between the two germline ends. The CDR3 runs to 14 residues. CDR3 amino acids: CASSYGYSGREQFF. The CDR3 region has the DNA TGTGCCAGCAGTTACGGTTACTCTGGGAGGGAGCAGTTCTTC.

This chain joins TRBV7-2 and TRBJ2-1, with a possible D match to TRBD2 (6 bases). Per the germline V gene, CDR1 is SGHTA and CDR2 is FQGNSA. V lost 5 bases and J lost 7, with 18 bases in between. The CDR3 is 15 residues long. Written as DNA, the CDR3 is TGTGCCAGCAGCCGGCTGGGGGGAGAGGGTAATGAGCAGTTCTTC. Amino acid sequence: CASSRLGGEGNEQFF.

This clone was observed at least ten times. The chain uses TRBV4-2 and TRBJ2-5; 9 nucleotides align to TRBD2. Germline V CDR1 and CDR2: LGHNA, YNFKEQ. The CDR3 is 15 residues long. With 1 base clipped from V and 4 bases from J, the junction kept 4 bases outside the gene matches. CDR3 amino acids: CASSQVSGRTETQYF. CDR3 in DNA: TGTGCCAGCAGCCAAGTCAGCGGGAGGACAGAGACCCAGTACTTC.

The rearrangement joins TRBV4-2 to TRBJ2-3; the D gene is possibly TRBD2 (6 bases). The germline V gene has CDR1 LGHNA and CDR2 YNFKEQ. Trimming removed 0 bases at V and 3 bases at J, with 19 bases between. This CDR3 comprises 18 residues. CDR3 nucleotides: TGTGCCAGCAGCCAAGATCTTGGGAGCATCGGGAGTACAGATACGCAGTATTTT. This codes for CASSQDLGSIGSTDTQYF.

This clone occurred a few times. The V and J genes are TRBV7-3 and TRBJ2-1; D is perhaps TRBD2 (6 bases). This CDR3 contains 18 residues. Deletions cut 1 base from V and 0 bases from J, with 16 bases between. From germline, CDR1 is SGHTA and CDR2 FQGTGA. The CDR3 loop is CASSLNPAGTPSYNEQFF. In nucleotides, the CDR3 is TGTGCCAGCAGCTTAAACCCAGCGGGTACCCCCTCCTACAATGAGCAGTTCTTC.

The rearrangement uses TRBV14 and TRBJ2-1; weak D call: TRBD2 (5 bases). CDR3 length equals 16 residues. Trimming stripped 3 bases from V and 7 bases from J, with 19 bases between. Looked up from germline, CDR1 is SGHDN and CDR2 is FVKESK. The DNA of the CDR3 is TGTGCCAGCAGCCATAAGCGGAGCCGAACCCTTAATGAGCAGTTCTTC. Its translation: CASSHKRSRTLNEQFF.

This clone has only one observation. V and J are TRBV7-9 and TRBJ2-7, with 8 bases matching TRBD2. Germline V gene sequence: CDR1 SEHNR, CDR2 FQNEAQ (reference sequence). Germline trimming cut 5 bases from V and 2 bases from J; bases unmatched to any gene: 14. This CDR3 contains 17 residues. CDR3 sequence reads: CASSPPAASGRPYEQYF. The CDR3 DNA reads TGTGCCAGCAGCCCCCCCGCCGCTAGCGGGCGCCCCTACGAGCAGTACTTC. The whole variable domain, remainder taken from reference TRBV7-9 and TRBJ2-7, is DTGVSQNPRHKITKRGQNVTFRCDPISEHNRLYWYRQTLGQGPEFLTYFQNEAQLEKSRLLSDRFSAERPKGSFSTLEIQRTEQGDSAMYLCASSPPAASGRPYEQYFGPGTRLTVT.

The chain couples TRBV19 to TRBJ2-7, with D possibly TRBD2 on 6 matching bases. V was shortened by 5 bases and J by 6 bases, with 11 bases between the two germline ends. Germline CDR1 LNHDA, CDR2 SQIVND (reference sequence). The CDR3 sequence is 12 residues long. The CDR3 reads CASSPGGIEQYF. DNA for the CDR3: TGTGCCAGTAGTCCAGGCGGGATCGAGCAGTACTTC.

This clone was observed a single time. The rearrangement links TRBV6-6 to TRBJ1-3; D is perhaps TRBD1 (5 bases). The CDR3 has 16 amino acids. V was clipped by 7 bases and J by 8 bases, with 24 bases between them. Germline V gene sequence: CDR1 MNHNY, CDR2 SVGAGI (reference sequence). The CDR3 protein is CASTNGGARGSDTIYF. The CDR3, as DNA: TGTGCCAGCACCAACGGGGGAGCTAGAGGATCTGACACCATATATTTT.

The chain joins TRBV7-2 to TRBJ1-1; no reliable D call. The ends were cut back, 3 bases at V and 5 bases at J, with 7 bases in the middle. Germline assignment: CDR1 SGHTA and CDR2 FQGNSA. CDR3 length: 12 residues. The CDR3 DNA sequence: TGTGCCAGCAGCTTTCCTGGGACTGAAGCTTTCTTT. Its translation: CASSFPGTEAFF.

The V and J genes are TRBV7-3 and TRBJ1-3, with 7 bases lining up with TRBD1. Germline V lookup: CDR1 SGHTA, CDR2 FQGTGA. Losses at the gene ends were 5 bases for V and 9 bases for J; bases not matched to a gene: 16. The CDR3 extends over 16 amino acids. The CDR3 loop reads CASSRSGTAGGSTIYF. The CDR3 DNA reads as TGTGCCAGCAGCAGATCCGGGACAGCAGGGGGTTCCACCATATATTTT.

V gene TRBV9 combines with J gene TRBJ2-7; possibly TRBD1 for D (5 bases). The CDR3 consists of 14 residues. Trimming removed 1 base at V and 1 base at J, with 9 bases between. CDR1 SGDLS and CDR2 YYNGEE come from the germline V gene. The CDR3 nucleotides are TGTGCCAGCAGCGTATTGTCAGGGTCCTACGAGCAGTACTTC. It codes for CASSVLSGSYEQYF.

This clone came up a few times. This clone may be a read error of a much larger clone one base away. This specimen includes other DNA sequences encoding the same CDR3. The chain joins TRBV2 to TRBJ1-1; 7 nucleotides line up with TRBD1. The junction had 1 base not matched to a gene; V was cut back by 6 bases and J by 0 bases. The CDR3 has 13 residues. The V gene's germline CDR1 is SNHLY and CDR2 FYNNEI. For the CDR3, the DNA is TGTGCCAGCAGGGGACAGCTGAACACTGAAGCTTTCTTT. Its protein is CASRGQLNTEAFF.

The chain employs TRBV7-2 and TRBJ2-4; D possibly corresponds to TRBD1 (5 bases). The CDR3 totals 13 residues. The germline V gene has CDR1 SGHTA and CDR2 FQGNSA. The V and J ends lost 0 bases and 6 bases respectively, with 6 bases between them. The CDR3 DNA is TGTGCCAGCAGCTTAGCGGGGCTAAACATTCAGTACTTC. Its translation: CASSLAGLNIQYF.

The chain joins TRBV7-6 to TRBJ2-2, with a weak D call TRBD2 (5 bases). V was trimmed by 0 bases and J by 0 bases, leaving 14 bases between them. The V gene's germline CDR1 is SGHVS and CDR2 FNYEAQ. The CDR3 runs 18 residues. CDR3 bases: TGTGCCAGCAGCTTAGCCCCGAGGGAGCTCGCGAACACCGGGGAGCTGTTTTTT. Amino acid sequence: CASSLAPRELANTGELFF.

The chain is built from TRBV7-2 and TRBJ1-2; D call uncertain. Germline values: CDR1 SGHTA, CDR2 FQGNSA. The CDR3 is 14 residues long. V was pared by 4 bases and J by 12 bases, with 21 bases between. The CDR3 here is CASSSRRTKQWDTF. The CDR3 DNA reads TGTGCCAGCAGCTCCCGACGGACCAAACAGTGGGACACCTTC.

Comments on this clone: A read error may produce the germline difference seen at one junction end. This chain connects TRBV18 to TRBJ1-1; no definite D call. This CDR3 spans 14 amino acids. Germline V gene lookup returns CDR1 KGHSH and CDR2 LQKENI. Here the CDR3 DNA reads TGTGCCAGCTCTCCACTGGTCATGAACACTGAAGCTTTCTTT. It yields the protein CASSPLVMNTEAFF.

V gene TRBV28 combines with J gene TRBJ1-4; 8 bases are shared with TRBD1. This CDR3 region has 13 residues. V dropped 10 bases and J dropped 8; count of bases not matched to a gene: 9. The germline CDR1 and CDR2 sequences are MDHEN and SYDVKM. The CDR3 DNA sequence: TGTGCCATCTACAACAGGGGGAAGGAAAAACTGTTTTTT. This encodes CAIYNRGKEKLFF.

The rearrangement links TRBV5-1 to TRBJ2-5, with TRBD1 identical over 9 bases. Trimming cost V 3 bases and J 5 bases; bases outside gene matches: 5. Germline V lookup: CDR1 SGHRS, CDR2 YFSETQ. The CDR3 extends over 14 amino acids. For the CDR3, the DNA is TGCGCCAGCAGCTCCGGGACAGGGCTCGAGACCCAGTACTTC. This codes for CASSSGTGLETQYF.

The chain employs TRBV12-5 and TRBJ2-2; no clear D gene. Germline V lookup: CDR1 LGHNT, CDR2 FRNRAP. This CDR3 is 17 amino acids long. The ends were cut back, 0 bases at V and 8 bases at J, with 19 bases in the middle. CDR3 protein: CASGLVLGLTHSGELFF. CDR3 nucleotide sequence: TGTGCTAGTGGTTTGGTCCTCGGGCTTACGCATTCGGGGGAGCTGTTTTTT.

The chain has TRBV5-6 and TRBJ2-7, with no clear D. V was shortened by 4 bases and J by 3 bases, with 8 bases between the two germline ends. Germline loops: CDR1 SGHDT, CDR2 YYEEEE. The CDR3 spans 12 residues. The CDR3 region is CASSRRDYEQYF. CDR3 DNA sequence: TGTGCCAGCAGCCGACGAGACTACGAGCAGTACTTC.

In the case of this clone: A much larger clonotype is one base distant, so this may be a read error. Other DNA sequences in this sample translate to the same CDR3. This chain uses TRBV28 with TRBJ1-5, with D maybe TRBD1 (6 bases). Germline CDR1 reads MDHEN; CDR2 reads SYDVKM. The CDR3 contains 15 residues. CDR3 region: CASRSDRGYNQPQHF. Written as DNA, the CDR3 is TGTGCCAGCAGGAGCGATAGGGGGTACAATCAGCCCCAGCACTTT.

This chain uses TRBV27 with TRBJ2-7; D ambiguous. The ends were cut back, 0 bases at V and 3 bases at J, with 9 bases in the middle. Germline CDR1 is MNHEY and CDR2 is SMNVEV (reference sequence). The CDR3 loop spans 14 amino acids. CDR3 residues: CASSLSPSFYEQYF. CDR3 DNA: TGTGCCAGCAGTTTATCGCCTAGTTTCTACGAGCAGTACTTC.

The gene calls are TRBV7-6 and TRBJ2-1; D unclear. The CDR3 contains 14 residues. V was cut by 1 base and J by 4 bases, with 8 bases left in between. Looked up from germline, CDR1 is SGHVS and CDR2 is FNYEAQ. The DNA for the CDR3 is TGTGCCAGCAGCTTAGTTCAGGAGTACAATGAGCAGTTCTTC. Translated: CASSLVQEYNEQFF.

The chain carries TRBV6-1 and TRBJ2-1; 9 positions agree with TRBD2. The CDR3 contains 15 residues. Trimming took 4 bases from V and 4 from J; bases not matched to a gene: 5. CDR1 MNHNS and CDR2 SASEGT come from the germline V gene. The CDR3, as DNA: TGTGCCAGCAGTGCGACTAGCGGAGATTACAATGAGCAGTTCTTC. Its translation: CASSATSGDYNEQFF.

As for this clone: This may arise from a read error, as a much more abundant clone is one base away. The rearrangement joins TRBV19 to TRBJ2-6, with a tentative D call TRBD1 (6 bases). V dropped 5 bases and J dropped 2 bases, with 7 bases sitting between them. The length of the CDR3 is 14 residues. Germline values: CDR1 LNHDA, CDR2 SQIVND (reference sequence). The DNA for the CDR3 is TGTGCCAGTAGTGAGGGGGCTGGGGCCAACGTCCTGACTTTC. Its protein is CASSEGAGANVLTF.